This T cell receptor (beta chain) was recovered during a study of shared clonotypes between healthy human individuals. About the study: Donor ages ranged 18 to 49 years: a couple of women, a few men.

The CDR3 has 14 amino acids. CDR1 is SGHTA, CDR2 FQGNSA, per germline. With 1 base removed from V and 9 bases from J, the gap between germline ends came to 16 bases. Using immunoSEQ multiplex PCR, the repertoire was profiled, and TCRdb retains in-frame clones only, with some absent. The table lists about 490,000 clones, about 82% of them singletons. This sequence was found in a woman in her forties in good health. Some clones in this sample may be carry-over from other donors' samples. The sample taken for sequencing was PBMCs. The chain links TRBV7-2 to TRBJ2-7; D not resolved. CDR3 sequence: CASSLDWIGRRQYF. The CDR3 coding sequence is TGTGCCAGCAGCTTAGATTGGATAGGCCGCAGGCAGTACTTC.